Described below is a single TCR beta chain sequence and its context. The antigen remains undetermined. The data derive from a study of cytomegalovirus exposure and HLA in healthy donors. Study-wide context: Clustering assigned roughly 81% of the approximately 370 genotyped donors to the Caucasian-associated ancestry cluster.

Primers: 60 Vbeta forward and 13 Jbeta reverse. Sequenced by immunoSEQ multiplex PCR; TCRdb stores in-frame clones only, minus some. The table records 90,000 to 110,000 clones, roughly three quarters of them present only once. Regarding the study as a whole: What TCR beta sequences reportedly achieved was accurate prediction of HLA-A and HLA-B alleles in most subjects. V- and J-gene trimming in TCR beta was tied to a missense DCLRE1C variant by an analysis performed later.

The sequence came from a male donor in good health and CMV-seronegative. Source material: PBMCs.

CDR3 sequence: CASRRTGVDEQYF. The CDR3 DNA reads as TGTGCCAGTAGAAGGACAGGGGTAGACGAGCAGTACTTC. The V and J genes are TRBV19 and TRBJ2-7; the match to TRBD1 covers 9 bases. The germline CDR1 and CDR2 sequences are LNHDA and SQIVND (reference sequence). The CDR3 is made up of 13 amino acids. The V segment lost 6 bases and the J segment 5 bases; nucleotides outside the gene matches: 5.